This T cell receptor beta chain was sequenced during a study of T cells in Graves' hyperthyroidism and ophthalmopathy. This clonotype was seen a handful of times. Its antigen remains unknown. RNA transcripts provided the source from which TCR beta CDR3 regions were amplified. HTBI primers were used for first-round RT-PCR of the TCR CDR3. TCRdb passed the multiplex PCR reads through MiXCR, listing each CDR3 protein once. The sample has nearly 600,000 distinct CDR3 sequences, 13% to 15% seen once; the top ten hold roughly 7%. CDR1 MDHEN and CDR2 SYDVKM come from the germline V gene. V lost 1 base and J lost 2, with 17 bases in between. The CDR3 is 17 amino acids. Study observations and caveats: Classification by a 13 V-J model distinguished ophthalmopathy from stable hyperthyroidism. Most expanded thyroid clonotypes above 0.001 recurred in blood.

This clonotype was obtained from a woman aged 18-35 years with Graves' ophthalmopathy. The chain couples TRBV28 to TRBJ1-2, with D maybe TRBD1 (6 bases). Sequencing input: blood. The CDR3 DNA is TGTGCCAGCAGTTTATCCACCTTGAGCAGGGGAAACTATGGCTACACCTTC. Translation gives CASSLSTLSRGNYGYTF.